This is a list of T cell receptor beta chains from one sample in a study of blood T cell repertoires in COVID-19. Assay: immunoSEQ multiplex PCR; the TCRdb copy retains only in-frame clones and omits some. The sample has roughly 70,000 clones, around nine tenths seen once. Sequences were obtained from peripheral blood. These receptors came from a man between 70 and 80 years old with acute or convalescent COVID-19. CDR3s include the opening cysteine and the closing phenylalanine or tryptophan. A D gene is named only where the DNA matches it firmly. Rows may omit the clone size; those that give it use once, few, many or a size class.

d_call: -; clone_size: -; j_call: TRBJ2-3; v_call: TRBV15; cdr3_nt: TGTGCCACCAGCAGAGATCGGGGAGATACGCAGTATTTT; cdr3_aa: CATSRDRGDTQYF
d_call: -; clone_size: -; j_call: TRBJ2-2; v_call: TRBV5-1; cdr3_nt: TGCGCCAGCAGCTTGTCCAGGTTTTACCCCGGGGAGCTGTTTTTT; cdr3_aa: CASSLSRFYPGELFF
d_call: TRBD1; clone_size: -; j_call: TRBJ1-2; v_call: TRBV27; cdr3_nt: TGTGCCAGCAGCTCCGACAGGGTAGGCTACACCTTC; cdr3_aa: CASSSDRVGYTF
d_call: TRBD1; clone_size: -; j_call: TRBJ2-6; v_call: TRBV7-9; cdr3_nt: TGTGCCAGCAGAACACAGGGGATTGGGGCCAACGTCCTGACTTTC; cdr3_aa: CASRTQGIGANVLTF
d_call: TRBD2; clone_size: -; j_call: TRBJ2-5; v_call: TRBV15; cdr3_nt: TGTGCCACCAGCAGAGCGGATCTAGCGGGGAGGGAGACCCAGTACTTC; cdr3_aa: CATSRADLAGRETQYF
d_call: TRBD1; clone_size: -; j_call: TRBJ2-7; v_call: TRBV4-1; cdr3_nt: TGCGCCAGCAGCCAAGATCGGGACAGTTTCTACGAGCAGTACTTC; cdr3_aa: CASSQDRDSFYEQYF
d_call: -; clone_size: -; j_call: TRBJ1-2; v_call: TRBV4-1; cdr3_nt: TGCGCCAGCAGCCGATCTACTACGGACTATGGCTACACCTTC; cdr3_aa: CASSRSTTDYGYTF
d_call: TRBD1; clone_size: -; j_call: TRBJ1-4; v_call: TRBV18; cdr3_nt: TGTGCCAGCTCACCCCGGACAGGCGATGAAAAACTGTTTTTT; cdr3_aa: CASSPRTGDEKLFF
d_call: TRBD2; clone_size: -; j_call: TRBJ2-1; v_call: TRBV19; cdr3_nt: TGTGCCAGTAGGCCAGGTAGCGGGGGGGCAAATGAGCAGTTCTTC; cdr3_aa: CASRPGSGGANEQFF
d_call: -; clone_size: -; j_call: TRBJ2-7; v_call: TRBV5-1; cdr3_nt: TGCGCCAGCAGCTTGGTACAGGGTAAATCCTACGAGCAGTACTTC; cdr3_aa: CASSLVQGKSYEQYF
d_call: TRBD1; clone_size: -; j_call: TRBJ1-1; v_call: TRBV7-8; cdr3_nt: TGTGCCAGCAGCTTAGCACAGGGGAGGAGTAAAGCTTTCTTT; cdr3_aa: CASSLAQGRSKAFF
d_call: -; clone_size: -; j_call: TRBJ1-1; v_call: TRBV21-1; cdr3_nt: TGTGCCAGCAGCAAAGGGTTAAGCGGGATTGAAGCTTTCTTT; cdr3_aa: CASSKGLSGIEAFF
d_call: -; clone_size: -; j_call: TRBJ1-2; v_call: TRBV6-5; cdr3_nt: TGTGCCAGCAGTTACAGTCAACTTAACTATGGCTACACCTTC; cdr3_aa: CASSYSQLNYGYTF
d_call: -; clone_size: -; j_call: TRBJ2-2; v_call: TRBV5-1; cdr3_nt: TGCGCCAGCAGCTTAGACAGGACCGGGGAGCTGTTTTTT; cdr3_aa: CASSLDRTGELFF
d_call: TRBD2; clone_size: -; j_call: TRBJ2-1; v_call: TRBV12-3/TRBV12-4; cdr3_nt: TGTGCCAGCAGTTTTCTAGCGGACGATGAGCAGTTCTTC; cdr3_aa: CASSFLADDEQFF
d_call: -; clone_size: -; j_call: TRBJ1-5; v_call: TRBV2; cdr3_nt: TGTGCCAGCCAAGGACAGTCGAAGGGTCAGCCCCAGCATTTT; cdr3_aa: CASQGQSKGQPQHF
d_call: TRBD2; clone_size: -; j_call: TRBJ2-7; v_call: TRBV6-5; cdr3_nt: TGTGCCAGCAGACTAAGCGGGACTAGCCCCTACGAGCAGTACTTC; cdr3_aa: CASRLSGTSPYEQYF
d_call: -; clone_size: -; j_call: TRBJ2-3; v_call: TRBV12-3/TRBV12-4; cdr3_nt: TGTGCCAGCAGTTTGAGATGGGATACGCAGTATTTT; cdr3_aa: CASSLRWDTQYF
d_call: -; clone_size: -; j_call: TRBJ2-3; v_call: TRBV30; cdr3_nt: TGTGCCTGGAGTGTAAGGGGGACAGATACGCAGTATTTT; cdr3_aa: CAWSVRGTDTQYF
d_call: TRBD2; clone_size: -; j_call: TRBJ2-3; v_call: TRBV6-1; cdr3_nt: TGTGCCAGCAGTGAACGGGGACTAGCGAGAGATACGCAGTATTTT; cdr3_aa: CASSERGLARDTQYF
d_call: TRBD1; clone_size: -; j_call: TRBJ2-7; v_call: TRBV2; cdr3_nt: TGTGCCAACACAGGGGCTGACTCCTACGAGCAGTACTTC; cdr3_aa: CANTGADSYEQYF
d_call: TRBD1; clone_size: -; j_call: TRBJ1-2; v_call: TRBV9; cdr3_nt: TGTGCCAGCAGCCCCCATACAGGGGTCTATGGCTACACCTTC; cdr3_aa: CASSPHTGVYGYTF
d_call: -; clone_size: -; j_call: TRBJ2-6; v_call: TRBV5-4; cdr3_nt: TGTGCCAGCAGCTTGGAAGGGGGTTGGGATGGGGCCAACGTCCTGACTTTC; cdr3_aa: CASSLEGGWDGANVLTF
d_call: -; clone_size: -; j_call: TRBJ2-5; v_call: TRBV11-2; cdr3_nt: TGTGCCAGCAGCCATGGGCGAGGGGGCCAAGAGACCCAGTACTTC; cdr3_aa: CASSHGRGGQETQYF
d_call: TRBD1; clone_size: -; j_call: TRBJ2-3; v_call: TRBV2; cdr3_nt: TGTGCCAGCCAAGGACAGGGTCAGTCAGATACGCAGTATTTT; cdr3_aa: CASQGQGQSDTQYF
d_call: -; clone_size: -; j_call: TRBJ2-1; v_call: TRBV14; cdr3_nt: TGTGCCAGCAGCCAATTTCGGGCGACAGGAGGGGGGGATGAGCAGTTCTTC; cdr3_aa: CASSQFRATGGGDEQFF
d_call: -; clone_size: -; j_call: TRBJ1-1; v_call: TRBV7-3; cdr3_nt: TGTGCCAGCAGCCCCAGGGGGAACACTGAAGCTTTCTTT; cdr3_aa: CASSPRGNTEAFF
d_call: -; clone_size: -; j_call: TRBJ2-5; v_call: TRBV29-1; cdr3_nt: TGCAGCGTGCTGTACAGGGTCAAGGGGACCCAGTACTTC; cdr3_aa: CSVLYRVKGTQYF
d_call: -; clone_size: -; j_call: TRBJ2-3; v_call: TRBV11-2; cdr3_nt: TGTGCCAGCAGCCCTAGTGGTACGCAGTATTTT; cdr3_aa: CASSPSGTQYF
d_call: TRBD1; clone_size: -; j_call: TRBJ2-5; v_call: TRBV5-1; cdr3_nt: TGCGCCAGCAGCTCCGATCCCGGGACAGGGGGAGAGACCCAGTACTTC; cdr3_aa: CASSSDPGTGGETQYF
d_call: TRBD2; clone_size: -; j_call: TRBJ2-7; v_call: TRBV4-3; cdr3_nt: TGCGCCAGCAGCCAAGTACTTGGGGGGGGAAGCGAGCAGTACTTC; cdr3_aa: CASSQVLGGGSEQYF
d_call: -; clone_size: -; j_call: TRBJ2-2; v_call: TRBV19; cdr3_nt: TGTGCCAGTAGTATAGGGGCAGGGGTAGTGGACACCGGGGAGCTGTTTTTT; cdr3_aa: CASSIGAGVVDTGELFF
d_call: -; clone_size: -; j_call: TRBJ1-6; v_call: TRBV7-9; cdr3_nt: TGTGCCAGCTCAAGGGCCATCCAGGGAAATAATTCACCCCTCCACTTT; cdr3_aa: CASSRAIQGNNSPLHF
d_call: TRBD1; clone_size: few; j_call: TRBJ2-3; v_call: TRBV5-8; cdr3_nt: TGTGCCAGCAGCTTCGGGAAGGGGGCGAAAAGCACAGATACGCAGTATTTT; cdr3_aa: CASSFGKGAKSTDTQYF
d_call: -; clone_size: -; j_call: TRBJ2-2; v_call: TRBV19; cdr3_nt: TGTGCCGCAAGAGCGGACACCGGGGAGCTGTTTTTT; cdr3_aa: CAARADTGELFF
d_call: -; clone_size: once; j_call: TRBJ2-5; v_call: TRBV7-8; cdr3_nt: TGTGCCAGCAGCCCGACGAGGGTTCAAGAGACCCAGTACTTC; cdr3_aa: CASSPTRVQETQYF
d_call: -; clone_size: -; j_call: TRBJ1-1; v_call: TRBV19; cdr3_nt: TGTGCCAGTAGTATAGGACAAGAAGACACTGAAGCTTTCTTT; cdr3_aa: CASSIGQEDTEAFF
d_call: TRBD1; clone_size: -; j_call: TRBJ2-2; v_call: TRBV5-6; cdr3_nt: TGTGCCAGCAGCTTGCAGGACAGGGGGAACACCGGGGAGCTGTTTTTT; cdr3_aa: CASSLQDRGNTGELFF
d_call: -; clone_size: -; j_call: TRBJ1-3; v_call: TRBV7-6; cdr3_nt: TGTGCCAGCAGCCCACCGCGGGGCTCTGGAAACACCATATATTTT; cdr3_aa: CASSPPRGSGNTIYF
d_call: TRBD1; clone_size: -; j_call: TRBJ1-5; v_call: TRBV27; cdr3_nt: TGTGCCAGCAGTCCGCAGACAGGGTCCAGCAATCAGCCCCAGCATTTT; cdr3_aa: CASSPQTGSSNQPQHF
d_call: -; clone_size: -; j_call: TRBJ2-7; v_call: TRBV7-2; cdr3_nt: TGTGCCAGCTCCTCGAGCGGCCCCTACGAGCAGTACTTC; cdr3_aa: CASSSSGPYEQYF
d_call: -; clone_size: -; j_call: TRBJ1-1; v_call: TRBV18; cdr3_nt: TGTGCCAGCTCACCAGTTGGAACACCGGTCCCGGGGTTGAACACTGAAGCTTTCTTT; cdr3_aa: CASSPVGTPVPGLNTEAFF
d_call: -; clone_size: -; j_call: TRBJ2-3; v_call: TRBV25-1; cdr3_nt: TGTGCCAGCAGTGACCGCTCGGGGTCCCGCACAGATACGCAGTATTTT; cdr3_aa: CASSDRSGSRTDTQYF
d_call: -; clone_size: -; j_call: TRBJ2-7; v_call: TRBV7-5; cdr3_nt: TGTGCCAGAAGCTTAGGGGTCGGGGGGGCGGTCCACGAGCAGTACTTC; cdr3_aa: CARSLGVGGAVHEQYF